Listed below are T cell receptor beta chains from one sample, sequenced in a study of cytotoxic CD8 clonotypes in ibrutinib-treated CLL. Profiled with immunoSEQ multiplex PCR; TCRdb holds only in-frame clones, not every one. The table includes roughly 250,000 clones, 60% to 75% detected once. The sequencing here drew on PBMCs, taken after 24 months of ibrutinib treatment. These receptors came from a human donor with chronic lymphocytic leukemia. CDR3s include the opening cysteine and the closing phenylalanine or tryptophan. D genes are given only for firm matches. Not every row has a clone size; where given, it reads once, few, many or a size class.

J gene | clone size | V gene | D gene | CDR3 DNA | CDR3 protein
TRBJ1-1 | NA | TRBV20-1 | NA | TGCAGTGCTAGAGAGGTCTATGAAGCTTTCTTT | CSAREVYEAFF
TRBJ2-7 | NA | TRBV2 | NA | TGTGCCAGCAGTGGACCCCCCAGTGGAGAGCAGTACTTC | CASSGPPSGEQYF
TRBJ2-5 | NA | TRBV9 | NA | TGTGCCCCGGGGCAGACCCACCAAGAGACCCAGTACTTC | CAPGQTHQETQYF
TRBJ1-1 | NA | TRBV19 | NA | TGTGCCAGTAGTATTCCCAGGGGGAACACTGAAGCTTTCTTT | CASSIPRGNTEAFF
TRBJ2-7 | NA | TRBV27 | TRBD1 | TGTGCCAGCTCCTTAACGGGACAGGGGGCTTACGAGCAGTACTTC | CASSLTGQGAYEQYF
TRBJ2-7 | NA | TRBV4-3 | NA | TGCGCCAGCAGCCAAGAGGGGACACCAGCCTACGAGCAGTACTTC | CASSQEGTPAYEQYF
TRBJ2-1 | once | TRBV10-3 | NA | TGTGCCATCGGCAGGGGCGAGTCCTACAATGAGCAGTTCTTC | CAIGRGESYNEQFF
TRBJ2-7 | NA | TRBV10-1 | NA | TGCGCCAGCAGTGTGGCAGAGAGCCGTGAGGAGCAGTACTTC | CASSVAESREEQYF
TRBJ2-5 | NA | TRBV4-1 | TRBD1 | TGCGCCAGCAGCCAAGATCCAGGGGGTGGGGAGACCCAGTACTTC | CASSQDPGGGETQYF
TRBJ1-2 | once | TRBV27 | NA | TGTGCCAGCAGTTCTGGGGGCCTTGTACAGGGCTACACCTTC | CASSSGGLVQGYTF
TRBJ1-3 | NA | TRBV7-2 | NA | TGTGCCAGCAGCTTACTAGGGACAAGCCGAAACACCATATATTTT | CASSLLGTSRNTIYF
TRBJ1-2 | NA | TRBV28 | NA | TGTGCCAGCAGTTTAAAGGAGATACTCTATGGCTACACCTTC | CASSLKEILYGYTF
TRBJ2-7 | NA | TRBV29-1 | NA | TGCAGCGTTGTCTGGGCCTCCAGGGAGCAGTACTTC | CSVVWASREQYF
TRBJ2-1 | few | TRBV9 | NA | TGTGCCAGCAGCCTGGAGGCTGAGCAGTTCTTC | CASSLEAEQFF
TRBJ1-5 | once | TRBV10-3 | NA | TGTGCCATCAGTGAGTCGATTACCCCGGCCCGTTTT | CAISESITPARF
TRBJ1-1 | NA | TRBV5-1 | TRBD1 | TGCGCCAGCAGCTTACAGGGGGCTATCGGGAACACTGAAGCTTTCTTT | CASSLQGAIGNTEAFF
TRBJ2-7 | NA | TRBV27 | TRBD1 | TGTGCCAGCAGTTGGGGACAGCACGGGCCCTACGAGCAGTACTTC | CASSWGQHGPYEQYF
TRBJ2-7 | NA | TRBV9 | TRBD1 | TGTGCCAGCAGCTCCAGGACAGGCACCGTCTACGAGCAGTACTTC | CASSSRTGTVYEQYF
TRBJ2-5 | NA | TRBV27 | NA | TGTGCCAGCAGGGAGATAGGGAGACAAGAGACCCAGTACTTC | CASREIGRQETQYF
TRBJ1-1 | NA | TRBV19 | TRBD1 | TGTGCCAGTACCAAGACAGGGGTGAACACTGAAGCTTTCTTT | CASTKTGVNTEAFF
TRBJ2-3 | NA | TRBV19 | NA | TGTGCCAGTAGTATAGATCGAGGGACAGATACGCAGTATTTT | CASSIDRGTDTQYF
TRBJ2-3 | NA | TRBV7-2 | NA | TGTGCCAGCAGCTCGGTACGAGATACGCAGTATTTT | CASSSVRDTQYF
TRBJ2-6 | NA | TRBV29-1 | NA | TGCAGCGTTCTTGGGGCCAACGTCCTGACTTTC | CSVLGANVLTF
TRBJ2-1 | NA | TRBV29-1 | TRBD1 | TGCAGCGTTGAAAAGGGGGCAGCGCTATCCTACAATGAGCAGTTCTTC | CSVEKGAALSYNEQFF
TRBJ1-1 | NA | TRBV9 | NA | TGTGCCAGCAGCGTGGGACCGGGACCGAACACTGAAGCTTTCTTT | CASSVGPGPNTEAFF
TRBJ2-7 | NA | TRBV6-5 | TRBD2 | TGTGCCAGCAGCACACTAGCGGGACCTGCCTACGAGCAGTACTTC | CASSTLAGPAYEQYF
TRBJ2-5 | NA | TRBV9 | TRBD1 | TGTGCCAGCAGCCCGACAGGGGCGCCCCGAGAGACCCAGTACTTC | CASSPTGAPRETQYF
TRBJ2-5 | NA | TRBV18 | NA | TGTGCCAGCTCACCCCCAATTTGGGGAAAGGGTGAGACCCAGTACTTC | CASSPPIWGKGETQYF
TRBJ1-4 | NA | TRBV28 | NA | TGTGCCAGCAGTAGTCAGTCATCTAATGAAAAACTGTTTTTT | CASSSQSSNEKLFF
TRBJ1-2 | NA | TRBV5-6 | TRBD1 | TGTGCCAGCAGCTTGGCAGCGACAGGGGCCTATGGCTACACCTTC | CASSLAATGAYGYTF
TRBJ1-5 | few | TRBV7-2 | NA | TGTGCCAGCAGCCAGGACAATCAGCCCCAGCATTTT | CASSQDNQPQHF
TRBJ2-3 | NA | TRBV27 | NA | TGTGCCAGCAGTTCCCATAGCGGCCTCCCTAGCACAGATACGCAGTATTTT | CASSSHSGLPSTDTQYF
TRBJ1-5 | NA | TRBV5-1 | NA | TGCGCCAGCAGCCCGGGGGAGCAGGGCGATCAGCCCCAGCATTTT | CASSPGEQGDQPQHF
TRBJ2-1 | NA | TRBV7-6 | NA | TGTGCCAGCAGCTTATTGGACGATGAGCAGTTCTTC | CASSLLDDEQFF
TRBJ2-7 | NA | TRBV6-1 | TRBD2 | TGTGCCAGCAGTGCACCCCCGGGGACTAGCGTGTACGAGCAGTACTTC | CASSAPPGTSVYEQYF
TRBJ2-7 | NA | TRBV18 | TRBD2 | TGTGCCAGCTCACCCGGACTAGATGGCGAGCAGTACTTC | CASSPGLDGEQYF
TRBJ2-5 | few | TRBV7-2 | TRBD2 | TGTGCCAGCAGCCTCTGGACTAGCGGGAGCAAGACCCAGTACTTC | CASSLWTSGSKTQYF
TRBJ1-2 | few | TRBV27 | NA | TGTGCCAGCAAGGACTACCGGGACTATGGCTACACCTTC | CASKDYRDYGYTF
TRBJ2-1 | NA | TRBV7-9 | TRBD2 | TGTGCCAGCAGCCCAAGCGGGAGAACTGACAATGAGCAGTTCTTC | CASSPSGRTDNEQFF
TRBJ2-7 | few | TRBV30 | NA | TGTGCCTGGAGTCCGGGGACTGCGTACGAGCAGTACTTC | CAWSPGTAYEQYF
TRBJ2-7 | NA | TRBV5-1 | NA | TGCGCCAGCAGCTTGGAAACAGCTAGTTACGAGCAGTACTTC | CASSLETASYEQYF
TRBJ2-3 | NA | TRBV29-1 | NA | TGCAGCGTTGGGGTTACGTCCGTAGATACGCAGTATTTT | CSVGVTSVDTQYF
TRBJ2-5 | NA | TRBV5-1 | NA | TGCGCCAGCAGCCTCCCCCCCGGGGAAGAGACCCAGTACTTC | CASSLPPGEETQYF
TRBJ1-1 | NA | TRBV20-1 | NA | TGCAGTGCTGCGGCAGGGACTGAAGCTTTCTTT | CSAAAGTEAFF
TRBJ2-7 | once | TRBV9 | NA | TGTGCCAGCAACCAGTATGGGGAGTACGAGCAGTACTTC | CASNQYGEYEQYF
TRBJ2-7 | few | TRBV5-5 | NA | TGTGCCAGCAGCTTACGGGACTCCCTTTTTGAGGAGCAGTACTTC | CASSLRDSLFEEQYF
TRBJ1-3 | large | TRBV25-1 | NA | TGTGCCAGCAGTTGGGGGGACACCATATATTTT | CASSWGDTIYF
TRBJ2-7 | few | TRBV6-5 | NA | TGTGCCAGCAGTTACGCCGGGGAGAACTACGAGCAGTACTTC | CASSYAGENYEQYF